The source of this T cell receptor beta chain is a study of pediatric ulcerative colitis. Study conclusions and caveats: Blood-rectal clonal overlap within each person was significantly higher in ulcerative colitis patients than controls.

As concerns this clone: Its antigen is undetermined.

Rectal tissue came from one to two pinch biopsies taken at colonoscopy. Profiling relied on immunoSEQ multiplex PCR, and the TCRdb table lists in-frame clones only, not all of them. The repertoire holds 18,000 or so clones, 74% seen once, with around 6.6% in the top ten. What was sequenced was gut tissue. The TCR was taken from a boy between 10 and 17 years old with moderate ulcerative colitis.

In DNA, the CDR3 is TGCAGCGTTGAGACCAGGACAGGGGTAGCCTACAATGAGCAGTTCTTC. This gives the protein CSVETRTGVAYNEQFF. J is TRBJ2-1 and V is TRBV29-1, with 9 bases identical to TRBD1. V was pared by 3 bases and J by 2 bases, with 8 bases of the junction left unmatched. CDR3 size: 16 residues. Germline lookup yields CDR1 SQVTM and CDR2 ANQGSEA.